This TCR beta chain was observed in a study of T cell responses to AZD1222 COVID-19 vaccine. Overall study results and limits: Researchers report vaccine-associated CD4 TCRs spanning spike, with dominance at 160-218 and 743-854. Donor demographics were predominantly white British with a female majority; clonal diversity may be underestimated.

Per the germline V gene, CDR1 is MNHNY and CDR2 is SVGAGI (reference sequence). V lost 6 bases to trimming and J lost 2 bases, with 11 bases between them. CDR3 length equals 13 residues. Points on this clone: Its target is unknown.

Repertoires were generated with immunoSEQ multiplex PCR, while TCRdb's copy carries only in-frame clones and drops some. Of 150,000 to 200,000 clones listed, just over 90% were seen once; the top ten hold less than 3%. The sequencing here drew on peripheral blood, taken on day 0 of AZD1222 vaccination. The clonotype was recovered from an adult in good health. The rearrangement joins TRBV6-6 to TRBJ2-7; TRBD1 might be the D (6 bases). The DNA of the CDR3 is TGTGCCAGCAGGGGGGCACAGCCCTACGAGCAGTACTTC. This sequence encodes CASRGAQPYEQYF.